The present TCR beta chain was sequenced within a study of control samples from healthy donors and cancer patients. Per germline, CDR1 SGHTA and CDR2 FQGNSA. Trimming shortened V by 5 bases and J by 0 bases, and 8 bases separated the two germline ends. The CDR3 is 13 residues long. Measured with immunoSEQ multiplex PCR; TCRdb has only the in-frame clones, and not every one. Among around 190,000 clones listed, nearly 90% were seen once. Sequenced: blood. The chain uses TRBV7-2 and TRBJ2-7; TRBD1 or TRBD2 may be the D gene (5 bases each). This receptor was identified in a woman in her forties or fifties in good health. The CDR3 coding sequence is TGTGCCAGCAGCGACGGGACCTCCTACGAGCAGTACTTC. Its protein product is CASSDGTSYEQYF.